Below, 2 T cell receptor beta chains from the same sample are listed, as sequenced in a study of shared clonotypes between healthy human individuals. Generated by immunoSEQ multiplex PCR, the TCRdb table keeps only in-frame clones and is missing some. The sample consists of approximately 97,000 clones, approximately 61% of them appearing once. Sequencing used memory CD8+ T cells sorted from blood. Subset: CD45RO+ cells pooled with CCR7-negative TemRA cells. The receptors were sampled from a man under 40 in good health.

In its sample, this clone was seen a few times. V gene TRBV6-5 combines with J gene TRBJ2-5; a weak D match, TRBD2 (6 bases). Germline CDR1 MNHEY, CDR2 SVGAGI. The CDR3 has 15 amino acids. V was pared by 7 bases and J by 7 bases, with 22 bases between. The CDR3 protein is CASTHVWGEVGTQYF. CDR3 DNA: TGTGCCAGCACCCACGTTTGGGGGGAGGTGGGGACCCAGTACTTC.

V gene TRBV28 combines with J gene TRBJ2-1; D remains unclear. The CDR3 sequence is 12 residues long. CDR1 and CDR2 (germline): MDHEN, SYDVKM. Trimming took 5 bases from V and 4 from J, leaving 6 bases between them. The CDR3 region has the DNA TGTGCCAGCAGTCAGGAGTACAATGAGCAGTTCTTC. It encodes CASSQEYNEQFF.